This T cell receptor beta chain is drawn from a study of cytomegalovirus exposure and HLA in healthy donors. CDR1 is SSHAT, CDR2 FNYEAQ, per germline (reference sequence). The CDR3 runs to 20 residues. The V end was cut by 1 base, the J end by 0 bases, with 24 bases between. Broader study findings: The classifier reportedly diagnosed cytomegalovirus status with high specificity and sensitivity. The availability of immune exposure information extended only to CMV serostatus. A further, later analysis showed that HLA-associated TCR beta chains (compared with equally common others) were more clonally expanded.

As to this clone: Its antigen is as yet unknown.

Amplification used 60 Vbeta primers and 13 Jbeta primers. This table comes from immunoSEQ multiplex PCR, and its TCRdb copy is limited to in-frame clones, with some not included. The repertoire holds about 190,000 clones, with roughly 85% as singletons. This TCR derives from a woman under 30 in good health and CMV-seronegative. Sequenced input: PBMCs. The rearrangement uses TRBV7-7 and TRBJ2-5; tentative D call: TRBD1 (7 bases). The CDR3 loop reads CASSLGEEDRMRGYQETQYF. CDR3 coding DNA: TGTGCCAGCAGCTTAGGGGAGGAGGACAGGATGAGAGGGTACCAAGAGACCCAGTACTTC.